These 5 T cell receptor beta chains came from one sample sequenced in a study of regulatory T cells in long-lasting Graves disease. Arm-PCR of CDR3 regions and iRepertoire HTBI primers were used to build TCR beta libraries. One entry per CDR3 protein results from TCRdb running MiXCR on the multiplex PCR reads. The table shows more than 400,000 distinct CDR3 sequences, with about 17% occurring only once. Time point given: newly diagnosed GD, antithyroid drugs for less than 3 months. PBMC RNA was the source of the TCR library. Separately, the same data were catalogued under a study of T cells in Graves' hyperthyroidism and ophthalmopathy.

Sequencing used peripheral blood mononuclear cells (PBMCs), obtained at new diagnosis, from a patient treated with antithyroid drugs. These receptors were obtained from a woman in her 30s with Graves disease.

This clonotype was recorded many times. The rearrangement joins TRBV4-1 to TRBJ1-5, with TRBD1 identical over 8 bases. The V gene end was trimmed by 4 bases and the J gene end by 1 base; junction bases not matched to a gene: 6. CDR1 MGHRA and CDR2 YSYEKL come from the germline V gene. The CDR3 has 16 residues. In nucleotides, the CDR3 is TGCGCCAGCAGCCCTGTCAGGGGGCCCAGCAATCAGCCCCAGCATTTT. Encoded protein: CASSPVRGPSNQPQHF.

This clonotype was recorded many times. The gene calls are TRBV30 and TRBJ2-7; D uncertain. With 1 base removed from V and 3 bases from J, the gap between germline ends came to 4 bases. CDR3 length equals 11 residues. The germline V gene has CDR1 GTSNPN and CDR2 SVGIG (reference sequence). This CDR3 is CAWSDLYEQYF. The CDR3 DNA reads TGTGCCTGGAGTGATCTCTACGAGCAGTACTTC.

This clonotype was seen at least ten times. In DNA, the CDR3 is TGTGCCAGCAGCCCGGACGGACAGGGGGCCTCTGAAGCTTTCTTT. Encoded protein: CASSPDGQGASEAFF. The chain links TRBV7-2 to TRBJ1-1, with 11 bases fitting TRBD1. Germline lookup yields CDR1 SGHTA and CDR2 FQGNSA. This CDR3 is 15 amino acids long. Trimming at V came to 5 bases and at J to 6 bases, leaving 8 bases not matched to a gene. Looking up the rest from reference TRBV7-2 and TRBJ1-1 gives the full variable domain: GAGVSQSPSNKVTEKGKDVELRCDPISGHTALYWYRQSLGQGLEFLIYFQGNSAPDKSGLPSDRFSAERTGGSVSTLTIQRTQQEDSAVYLCASSPDGQGASEAFFGQGTRLTVV.

This clonotype has a count of ten or more. The chain has TRBV18 and TRBJ2-1; weak D call: TRBD2 (6 bases). V dropped 1 base and J dropped 2 bases, with 9 bases sitting between them. Germline loops: CDR1 KGHSH, CDR2 LQKENI. The CDR3 consists of 15 residues. In nucleotides, the CDR3 is TGTGCCAGCTCACCACGGCCGGGAGCCTACAATGAGCAGTTCTTC. It codes for CASSPRPGAYNEQFF.

The sample holds many counts of this clonotype. This chain connects TRBV30 to TRBJ1-5; TRBD1 is a possible D gene (6 bases). The CDR3 runs to 13 residues. Germline-derived CDR1 and CDR2 are GTSNPN and SVGIG (reference sequence). Trimming removed 2 bases at V and 5 bases at J, with 10 bases between. CDR3 protein: CAWSPGGHQPQHF. Here the CDR3 DNA reads TGTGCCTGGAGTCCCGGGGGCCATCAGCCCCAGCATTTT.